This T cell receptor (beta chain) was documented in a study of shared clonotypes between healthy human individuals. The CDR3 runs 15 residues. The junction had 0 bases not matched to a gene; V was cut back by 0 bases and J by 0 bases. CDR1 and CDR2 (germline): MNHEY, SVGAGI. The naive CD8 fraction comprised CD45RO-negative cells positively selected for CCR7 and excluded terminally differentiated effector memory CD45RA+ cells. Libraries were prepared by immunoSEQ multiplex PCR; TCRdb keeps only in-frame clonotypes and omits some of them. The sample lists just over 2,000,000 clones, less than 95% occurring once. With respect to this clone: The same CDR3 arises from other DNA sequences in this sample as well.

The source material was naive CD8+ T cells sorted from blood. The sequence derives from a man between 18 and 35 years old in good health. The V call is TRBV6-5, the J call TRBJ2-3; 7 nucleotides line up with TRBD2. CDR3 in DNA: TGTGCCAGCAGTTACTCTAGCGGGAGCACAGATACGCAGTATTTT. As protein: CASSYSSGSTDTQYF.